This record looks at one T cell receptor beta chain sequence and its context. Single viable CD3+CD4+CD8-CD45RO+ cells were sorted as the memory CD4+ T cells. This specimen comes from a study of memory CD4+ T cells and cytomegalovirus serostatus. This CDR3 region has 12 residues. Germline loops: CDR1 GTSNPN, CDR2 SVGIG (reference sequence). The germline V and J ends were trimmed by 2 bases and 10 bases, with 14 bases remaining between them. The protocol was immunoSEQ multiplex PCR, while the TCRdb copy is restricted to in-frame clones and leaves out a portion. The repertoire holds 45,000 to 50,000 clones, roughly 78% seen once, with about 0.8% in the top ten.

The V call is TRBV30, the J call TRBJ1-1, with D tentatively TRBD1 (5 bases). This receptor was obtained from an adult in good health and CMV-seronegative. The specimen sequenced was memory CD4+ T cells from blood. Here the CDR3 DNA reads TGTGCCTGGAGTCTCAGGGCCGGGGCAGCTTTCTTT. It translates to CAWSLRAGAAFF. The full variable domain, completed using reference TRBV30 and TRBJ1-1, is SQTIHQWPATLVQPVGSPLSLECTVEGTSNPNLYWYRQAAGRGLQLLFYSVGIGQISSEVPQNLSASRPQDRQFILSSKKLLLSDSGFYLCAWSLRAGAAFFGQGTRLTVV.